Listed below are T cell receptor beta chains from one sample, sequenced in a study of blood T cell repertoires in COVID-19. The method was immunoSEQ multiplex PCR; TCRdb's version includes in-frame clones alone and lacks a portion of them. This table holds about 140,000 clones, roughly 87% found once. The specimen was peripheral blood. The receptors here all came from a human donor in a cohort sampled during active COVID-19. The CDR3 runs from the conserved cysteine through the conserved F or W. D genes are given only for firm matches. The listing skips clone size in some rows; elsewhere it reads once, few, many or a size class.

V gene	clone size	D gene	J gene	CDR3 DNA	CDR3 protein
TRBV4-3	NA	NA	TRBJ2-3	TGCGCCAGCAGCCAAGATTCGGCGGGGCGTGGGGCAGATACGCAGTATTTT	CASSQDSAGRGADTQYF
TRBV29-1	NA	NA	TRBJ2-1	TGCAGCGTTGGGTTATTGTGGCTTCAGGACAGTAACAATGAGCAGTTCTTC	CSVGLLWLQDSNNEQFF
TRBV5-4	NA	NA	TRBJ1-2	TGTGCCAGCTCCTACGCTTCGAGAGGCTTGGGTTATGGCTACACCTTC	CASSYASRGLGYGYTF
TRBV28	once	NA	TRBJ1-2	TGTGCCAGCAGTCCGTCGATGGCAAATTGGAACTATGGCTACACCTTC	CASSPSMANWNYGYTF
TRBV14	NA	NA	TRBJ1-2	TGTGCCAGCAACCCCCGGGAGGGCGGCTACACCTTC	CASNPREGGYTF
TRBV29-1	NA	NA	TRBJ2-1	TGCAGCGGGAGGCGGGGCGGCTATGAGCAGTTCTTC	CSGRRGGYEQFF
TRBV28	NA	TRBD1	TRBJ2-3	TGTGCCAGCAGCCAAACCGGGACAGGCACAGATACGCAGTATTTT	CASSQTGTGTDTQYF
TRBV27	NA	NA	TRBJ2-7	TGTGCCAGCAGTTTCGGGGGGCTGGGCGAGCAGTACTTC	CASSFGGLGEQYF
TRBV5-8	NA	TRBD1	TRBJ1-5	TGTGCCAGCAGCGCCCAGGCAGGGGGCTATCAGCCCCAGCATTTT	CASSAQAGGYQPQHF
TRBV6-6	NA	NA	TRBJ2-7	TGTGCCAGCGAACCCGGACAATCCTACGAGCAGTACTTC	CASEPGQSYEQYF
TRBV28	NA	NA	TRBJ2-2	TGTGCCAGCAGTACTTCCGGGGAGCTGTTTTTT	CASSTSGELFF
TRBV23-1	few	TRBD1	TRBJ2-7	TGCGCCAGCAGTCCGTGGACAGGTCTGACCCTAGGGGGCAACGAGCAGTACTTC	CASSPWTGLTLGGNEQYF
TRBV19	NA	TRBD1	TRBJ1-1	TGTGCCAGTAGTATGGGGACAGGGGGGAACACTGAAGCTTTCTTT	CASSMGTGGNTEAFF
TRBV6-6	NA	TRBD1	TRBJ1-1	TGTGCCAGCAGTCCCCGTAAGAGCCAGGGGGCGTTGAACACTGAAGCTTTCTTT	CASSPRKSQGALNTEAFF
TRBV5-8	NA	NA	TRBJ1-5	TGTGCCAGCAGCTTTAGGGGACAGCCCCAGCATTTT	CASSFRGQPQHF
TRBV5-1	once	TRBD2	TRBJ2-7	TGCGCCAGCAGCCCGCTTAAGCGGGGGGTCCACTACGAGCAGTACTTC	CASSPLKRGVHYEQYF
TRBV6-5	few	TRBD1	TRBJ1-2	TGTGCCACTACATCAGGGGGCGCTGTTTATGGCTACACCTTC	CATTSGGAVYGYTF
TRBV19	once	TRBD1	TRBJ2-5	TGTGCCAGTAGTACGTCCCGGGACAGGAGGTACCAAGAGACCCAGTACTTC	CASSTSRDRRYQETQYF
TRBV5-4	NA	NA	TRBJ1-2	TGTGCCAGCAGCCAGCCTAGGGGCTATGGCTACACCTTC	CASSQPRGYGYTF
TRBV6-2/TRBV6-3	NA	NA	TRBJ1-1	TGTGCCAGCAGTTACTCAGGGGGTTATGAAGCTTTCTTT	CASSYSGGYEAFF
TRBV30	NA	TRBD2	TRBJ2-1	TGTGCCTGGTGGAACCGGACTAGCGGGAGACAGGGTGAGCAGTTCTTC	CAWWNRTSGRQGEQFF
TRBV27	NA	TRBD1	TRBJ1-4	TGTGCCAGCAGTTCTCCGGGGACAGCAACTAATGAAAAACTGTTTTTT	CASSSPGTATNEKLFF
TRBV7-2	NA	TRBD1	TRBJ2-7	TGTGCCAGCAGCCGATGGACAGGCTACGAGCAGTACTTC	CASSRWTGYEQYF
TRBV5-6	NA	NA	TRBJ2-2	TGTGCCAGCAGCTTTTCTTCCCGGGAGCTGTTTTTT	CASSFSSRELFF
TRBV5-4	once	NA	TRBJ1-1	TGTGCCAGCAGCCCCCCCGGGGGTATCGTGAACACTGAAGCTTTCTTT	CASSPPGGIVNTEAFF
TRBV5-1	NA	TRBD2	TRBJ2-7	TGCGCCAGCAGCTTGGCGGGGGGGGAAAAGTCCTACGAGCAGTACTTC	CASSLAGGEKSYEQYF
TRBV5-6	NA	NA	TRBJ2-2	TGTGCCAGCAGCTTGCACAGGGCCGCCGGGGAGCTGTTTTTT	CASSLHRAAGELFF
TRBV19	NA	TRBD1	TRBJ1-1	TGTGCCAGTAGGGGACAGGGGTACTCTGAAGCTTTCTTT	CASRGQGYSEAFF
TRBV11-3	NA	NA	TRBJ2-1	TGTGCCAGCAGCTTTAGACAGACCTCCTCCTACAATGAGCAGTTCTTC	CASSFRQTSSYNEQFF
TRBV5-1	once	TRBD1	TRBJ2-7	TGCGCCAGCAGCTTGGGGGACAGGGAACACGAGCAGTACTTC	CASSLGDREHEQYF
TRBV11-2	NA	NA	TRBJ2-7	TGTGCCAGCAGCTGGCGGTCTTCCTACGAGCAGTACTTC	CASSWRSSYEQYF
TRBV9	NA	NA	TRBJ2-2	TGTGCCAGCAGCGTACTAGCCAACGCGAACACCGGGGAGCTGTTTTTT	CASSVLANANTGELFF
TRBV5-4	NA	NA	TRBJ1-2	TGTGCCAGCAGCTTGGCCCTAGGGGAGGATGGCTACACCTTC	CASSLALGEDGYTF
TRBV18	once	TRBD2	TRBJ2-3	TGTGCCAGCTCGCAAGCGGTAGCGGGAGCCGGCACAGATACGCAGTATTTT	CASSQAVAGAGTDTQYF
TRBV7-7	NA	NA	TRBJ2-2	TGTGCCAGCAGCTTAGTGGGGGGGGCCCACAACACCGGGGAGCTGTTTTTT	CASSLVGGAHNTGELFF
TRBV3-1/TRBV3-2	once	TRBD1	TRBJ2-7	TGTGCCAGCAGCCAACAGGGACAGGACTGGTACGAGCAGTACTTC	CASSQQGQDWYEQYF
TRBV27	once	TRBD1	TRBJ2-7	TGTGCCAGCAGTTTATCGACACAGGGGGTCTACGAGCAGTACTTC	CASSLSTQGVYEQYF
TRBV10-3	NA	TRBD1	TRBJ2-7	TGTGCCATCAGGAGGTCAGGGACAGGGGACTACGAGCAGTACTTC	CAIRRSGTGDYEQYF
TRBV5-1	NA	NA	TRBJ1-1	TGCGCCAGCAGCGCACAGGGTATGAACACTGAAGCTTTCTTT	CASSAQGMNTEAFF
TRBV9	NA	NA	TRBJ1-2	TGTGCCTCACTGGGGGCCTCTGGCTACACCTTC	CASLGASGYTF
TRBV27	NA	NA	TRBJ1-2	TGTGCCAGCACCCAAAGGCCTCAGACTCACCCCGGGGGCTACACCTTC	CASTQRPQTHPGGYTF
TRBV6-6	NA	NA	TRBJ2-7	TGTGCCAGCAGTAACGACAGGTTCGGCGACGAGCAGTACTTC	CASSNDRFGDEQYF
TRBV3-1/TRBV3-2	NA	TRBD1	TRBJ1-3	TGTGCCAGCAGCCAAGAGACAGGGGGTTTTTTGACCATATATTTT	CASSQETGGFLTIYF
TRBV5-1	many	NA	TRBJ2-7	TGCGCCAGCAAGGGGGGGTACGAGCAGTACTTC	CASKGGYEQYF
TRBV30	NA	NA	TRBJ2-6	TGTGCCTGGAGTGCGTGGCAGGGCCTCTCTGGGGCCAACGTCCTGACTTTC	CAWSAWQGLSGANVLTF
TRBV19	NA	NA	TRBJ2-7	TGTGCCAGTAGTATAGTGGCAGGGTACTCCTACGAGCAGTACTTC	CASSIVAGYSYEQYF
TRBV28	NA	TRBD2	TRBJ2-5	TGTGCCAGCAGTCCCGGGACTAGCGGTCAAGAGACCCAGTACTTC	CASSPGTSGQETQYF
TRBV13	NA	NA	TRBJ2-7	TGTGCCAGCAGCTTATTACAGGGACATTTGCGGGAGCAGTACTTC	CASSLLQGHLREQYF
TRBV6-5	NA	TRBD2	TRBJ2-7	TGTGCCAGCAGGGGTAGCGGGAGCTCCTACGAGCAGTACTTC	CASRGSGSSYEQYF
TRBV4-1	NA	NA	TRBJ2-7	TGCGCCAGCAGCTACGACACGGCTCGCGAGCAGTACTTC	CASSYDTAREQYF
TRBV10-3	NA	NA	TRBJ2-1	TGTGCCATCAGTGAGTCTGGAGTTACTGAGCAGTTCTTC	CAISESGVTEQFF
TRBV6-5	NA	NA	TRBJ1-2	TGTGCCAGCAGTTACGGACTGGGCTATGGCTACACCTTC	CASSYGLGYGYTF
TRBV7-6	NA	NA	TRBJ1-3	TGTGCCAGCAGCTTAGAGGGGTACACCATATATTTT	CASSLEGYTIYF
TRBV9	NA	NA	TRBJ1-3	TGTGCCAGCAGTGAAATGGACACCTCTGGAAACACCATATATTTT	CASSEMDTSGNTIYF
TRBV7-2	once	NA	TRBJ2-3	TGTGCCAGCAGCTTACAAAGCGGGCAAGGACCAGATACGCAGTATTTT	CASSLQSGQGPDTQYF
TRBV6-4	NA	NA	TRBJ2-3	TGTGCCAGCAGTCCAAATTCCGATCCGGCAGATACGCAGTATTTT	CASSPNSDPADTQYF
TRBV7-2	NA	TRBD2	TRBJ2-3	TGTGCCAGCAGCTTAGCCGGGAGGGTAAGCACAGATACGCAGTATTTT	CASSLAGRVSTDTQYF
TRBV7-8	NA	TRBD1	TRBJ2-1	TGTGCCAGCAGCTCTTCCACAGGGGCAACAAACAATGAGCAGTTCTTC	CASSSSTGATNNEQFF